Sequencing of this T cell receptor (beta chain) was carried out in a study of tumor and adjacent non-tumor tissue in lung cancer. Findings of the study overall: TCR diversity was significantly greater in tumor than normal lung tissue. Tumor repertoires had a smaller top 100 clone share than normal lung.

No cell sorting was done before RNA was extracted from the tissue. Germline CDR1 DFQATT, CDR2 SNEGSKA (reference sequence). This CDR3 spans 16 amino acids. A note on this clonotype: Its antigen is still unknown. One end of the junction varies from germline; a read error may be responsible.

Three rounds of nested PCR, following a modified ARM-PCR protocol, produced the TCRbeta library. MiXCR was run by TCRdb on the multiplex PCR reads, yielding one entry per CDR3 protein. The data show tens of thousands of distinct CDR3 sequences, roughly 80% seen once. Sequenced: lung tumor tissue. The TCR sequence derives from a woman in her forties or fifties with non-small cell lung cancer. J is TRBJ2-1 and V is TRBV20-1; TRBD2 matches at 8 bases. The CDR3 sequence is CSAGILAVSSYDEQSF. The CDR3, as DNA: TGCAGTGCTGGAATACTAGCGGTGAGCTCCTACGATGAGCAGTCCTTC.